Each of the 32 T cell receptor beta chains below was sequenced from the same sample in a study of shared clonotypes between healthy human individuals. TCRdb's copy holds only in-frame clones and misses some; the assay was immunoSEQ multiplex PCR. The repertoire holds under 2,500,000 clones, approximately 94% seen once, with more than 0.1% in the top ten. The source material was naive CD4+ T cells sorted from blood. Subset noted: CD45RA+ positively selected. Receptors were obtained from a man between 18 and 29 years old in good health.

V is TRBV2 and J is TRBJ1-1; maybe TRBD1 (6 bases). The CDR3 contains 15 residues. Germline loops: CDR1 SNHLY, CDR2 FYNNEI. V lost 7 bases to trimming and J lost 0 bases, with 15 bases between them. The DNA for the CDR3 is TGTGCCAGCACCTCACAGGGACCCATGAACACTGAAGCTTTCTTT. Its translation is CASTSQGPMNTEAFF.

The chain employs TRBV7-8 and TRBJ2-1, with 12 bases fitting TRBD2. The CDR3 is 16 residues long. Germline V gives CDR1 SGHVS, CDR2 FQNEAQ. V gave up 5 bases and J gave up 4 bases; unmatched junction bases: 6. CDR3 residues: CASSLTSGRFYNEQFF. The CDR3 nucleotides read TGTGCCAGCAGCCTCACTAGCGGGAGGTTTTACAATGAGCAGTTCTTC.

The chain joins TRBV21-1 to TRBJ2-7; the table's D call TRBD1 went unverified against the DNA. TRBV21-1 is a pseudogene segment. CDR3 size: 14 residues. The CDR3 nucleotides are TGTGCCAGCAGCCAGGGACAGTGGGAGCGGGAGCAGTACTTC. Translating gives CASSQGQWEREQYF.

The V gene is TRBV7-8, the J gene TRBJ2-7; D is uncertain. V shed 0 bases and J shed 6 bases, with 12 bases lying between them. Germline loops: CDR1 SGHVS, CDR2 FQNEAQ. The CDR3 loop spans 14 amino acids. The CDR3 region has the DNA TGTGCCAGCAGCTTAGCGGGGTTGGCTATCGAGCAGTACTTC. Protein: CASSLAGLAIEQYF.

The chain links TRBV11-2 to TRBJ2-1; TRBD1 might be the D (5 bases). The CDR3 length is 14 residues. V dropped 3 bases and J dropped 7 bases, with 13 bases sitting between them. From germline, CDR1 is SGHAT and CDR2 FQNNGV. CDR3 DNA: TGTGCCAGCAGCTTGAGTGTTGGGGCAAATGAGCAGTTCTTC. Protein product: CASSLSVGANEQFF.

The chain is built from TRBV7-2 and TRBJ1-2, with 7 nucleotides matching TRBD1. Losses at the gene ends were 5 bases for V and 7 bases for J; bases not matched to a gene: 16. Germline CDR1 and CDR2: SGHTA and FQGNSA. CDR3 length equals 16 residues. The CDR3, as DNA: TGTGCCAGCAGCACCCGACAGGGAGGTGGTAATGGTGGCTACACCTTC. Amino acid sequence: CASSTRQGGGNGGYTF.

The J gene is TRBJ2-3, the V gene TRBV7-9; 7 bases fit TRBD2. This CDR3 region has 19 residues. Germline trimming cut 2 bases from V and 1 base from J; bases unmatched to any gene: 15. Germline CDR1 SEHNR, CDR2 FQNEAQ (reference sequence). CDR3 sequence: CASSLSLLGASGRTDTQYF. In DNA form, the CDR3 reads TGTGCCAGCAGCTTATCACTCCTAGGGGCTAGCGGACGCACAGATACGCAGTATTTT. Combining the CDR3 with reference TRBV7-9 and TRBJ2-3 gives the whole variable domain DTGVSQNPRHKITKRGQNVTFRCDPISEHNRLYWYRQTLGQGPEFLTYFQNEAQLEKSRLLSDRFSAERPKGSFSTLEIQRTEQGDSAMYLCASSLSLLGASGRTDTQYFGPGTRLTVL.

This chain connects TRBV19 to TRBJ1-2, with D hard to call. This CDR3 contains 19 residues. The germline gives CDR1 LNHDA, CDR2 SQIVND (reference sequence). V lost 1 base to trimming and J lost 8 bases, with 29 bases between them. This chain's CDR3 is CASSIGTISRTAQLPGYTF. The CDR3 nucleotides are TGTGCCAGTAGTATAGGGACCATCTCCCGGACGGCCCAGCTACCGGGCTACACCTTC.

V gene TRBV6-1 combines with J gene TRBJ1-6; D unresolved. Germline loops: CDR1 MNHNS, CDR2 SASEGT. V was pared by 4 bases and J by 12 bases, with 22 bases between. This CDR3 is built from 16 residues. CDR3 bases: TGTGCCAGCAGTGGTACCTGGGAATTGAGTGGGAGACCCCTCCACTTT. Its protein product is CASSGTWELSGRPLHF.

The genes are TRBV2 and TRBJ1-2, with D unresolved. The CDR3 has 14 amino acids. Trimming took off 6 bases at V and 0 bases at J, with 11 bases between the two ends. Germline V CDR1 and CDR2: SNHLY, FYNNEI. The CDR3 is CASSARSANYGYTF. CDR3 bases: TGTGCCAGCAGCGCCCGGTCAGCTAACTATGGCTACACCTTC.

The chain links TRBV9 to TRBJ2-1; 12 positions match TRBD2. This CDR3 contains 17 residues. Germline CDR1 is SGDLS and CDR2 is YYNGEE. Trimming at V came to 0 bases and at J to 6 bases, leaving 7 bases not matched to a gene. CDR3 sequence reads: CASSVVTSGSLANEQFF. The CDR3, as DNA: TGTGCCAGCAGCGTAGTGACTAGCGGGAGCTTAGCCAATGAGCAGTTCTTC. The full variable domain, completed using reference TRBV9 and TRBJ2-1, is DSGVTQTPKHLITATGQRVTLRCSPRSGDLSVYWYQQSLDQGLQFLIQYYNGEERAKGNILERFSAQQFPDLHSELNLSSLELGDSALYFCASSVVTSGSLANEQFFGPGTRLTVL.

V is TRBV30 and J is TRBJ1-6; no clear D gene. Germline V lookup: CDR1 GTSNPN, CDR2 SVGIG (reference sequence). The CDR3 is 14 amino acids. V lost 1 base to trimming and J lost 7 bases, with 11 bases between them. CDR3 loop: CAWSAWALNSPLHF. As DNA, the CDR3 is TGTGCCTGGAGTGCCTGGGCCCTCAATTCACCCCTCCACTTT.

This sequence joins TRBV18 and TRBJ2-2; D is perhaps TRBD1 (6 bases). The CDR3 has 17 residues. Per germline, CDR1 KGHSH and CDR2 LQKENI. V was clipped by 0 bases and J by 6 bases, with 17 bases between them. CDR3: CASSPPSVRQDAGELFF. CDR3 nucleotide sequence: TGTGCCAGCTCACCACCGTCCGTACGACAGGACGCCGGGGAGCTGTTTTTT. Full variable domain (rest looked up from reference TRBV18 and TRBJ2-2): NAGVMQNPRHLVRRRGQEARLRCSPMKGHSHVYWYRQLPEEGLKFMVYLQKENIIDESGMPKERFSAEFPKEGPSILRIQQVVRGDSAAYFCASSPPSVRQDAGELFFGEGSRLTVL.

In its sample, this clone was seen once. J is TRBJ1-1 and V is TRBV5-1; 10 positions match TRBD1. The J segment lost 1 base and the V segment lost 4 bases, leaving 4 bases of the junction unmatched. The CDR3 is made up of 15 amino acids. Germline V lookup: CDR1 SGHRS, CDR2 YFSETQ. In DNA, the CDR3 is TGCGCCAGCAGCCCGGGACAGGGGTGGAACACTGAAGCTTTCTTT. Encoded protein: CASSPGQGWNTEAFF.

The chain's CDR3 is CASSVQGLGAFF. The DNA for the CDR3 is TGTGCCAGCAGTGTGCAGGGTCTTGGGGCTTTCTTT. The chain couples TRBV2 to TRBJ1-1, with D perhaps TRBD1 (5 bases). The CDR3 length is 12 residues. Trimming cost V 4 bases and J 11 bases, with 14 bases left between them. Germline V gene sequence: CDR1 SNHLY, CDR2 FYNNEI.

The CDR3 DNA reads as TGTGCCTGGAGTGGGGACAGGGCTTCGGAAAAACTGTTTTTT. Translation gives CAWSGDRASEKLFF. The chain links TRBV30 to TRBJ1-4; the match to TRBD1 covers 9 bases. The junction had 5 bases not matched to a gene; V was cut back by 1 base and J by 8 bases. Germline V gene lookup returns CDR1 GTSNPN and CDR2 SVGIG (reference sequence). CDR3 size: 14 residues.

This CDR3 is CASSVGQSNQPQHF. The DNA of the CDR3 is TGTGCCAGTAGTGTCGGACAGAGCAATCAGCCCCAGCATTTT. The chain joins TRBV19 to TRBJ1-5; D is possibly TRBD1 (6 bases). V was pared by 5 bases and J by 1 base, with 9 bases between. This CDR3 has 14 amino acids. CDR1 is LNHDA, CDR2 SQIVND, per germline (reference sequence).

The chain couples TRBV28 to TRBJ1-2, with D tentatively TRBD1 (6 bases). V was shortened by 6 bases and J by 8 bases, with 19 bases between the two germline ends. Germline CDR1 and CDR2: MDHEN and SYDVKM. The CDR3 spans 14 residues. The CDR3 bases are TGTGCCAGCAGCCCGGACAGCCAACTCTTCGGCTACACCTTC. Translation gives CASSPDSQLFGYTF.

The chain is built from TRBV10-3 and TRBJ1-3; the match to TRBD1 covers 8 bases. Germline V gives CDR1 ENHRY, CDR2 SYGVKD. The CDR3 is 17 amino acids. With V trimmed by 0 bases and J by 0 bases, 4 bases remained unmatched. The CDR3 sequence: CAISESGTGLSGNTIYF. CDR3 DNA: TGTGCCATCAGTGAGTCCGGGACAGGCCTCTCTGGAAACACCATATATTTT.

The V gene is TRBV5-6, the J gene TRBJ1-4; D is undetermined. The germline gives CDR1 SGHDT, CDR2 YYEEEE. The CDR3 length is 12 residues. V was trimmed by 4 bases and J by 6 bases, leaving 7 bases between them. The CDR3 loop is CASSLSHEKLFF. In nucleotides, the CDR3 is TGTGCCAGCAGCCTCTCCCATGAAAAACTGTTTTTT.

This CDR3 reads CASSLETPGLEQYF. In DNA, the CDR3 is TGCGCCAGCAGCTTGGAAACGCCAGGGTTGGAGCAGTACTTC. J is TRBJ2-7 and V is TRBV5-1, with a weak D call TRBD1 (5 bases). The CDR3 is made up of 14 amino acids. V was shortened by 0 bases and J by 7 bases, with 14 bases between the two germline ends. Germline lookup yields CDR1 SGHRS and CDR2 YFSETQ. Together with reference TRBV5-1 and TRBJ2-7, the CDR3 gives the full variable domain: KAGVTQTPRYLIKTRGQQVTLSCSPISGHRSVSWYQQTPGQGLQFLFEYFSETQRNKGNFPGRFSGRQFSNSRSEMNVSTLELGDSALYLCASSLETPGLEQYFGPGTRLTVT.

This chain links TRBV5-1 with TRBJ2-5; no reliable D call. Germline CDR1 is SGHRS and CDR2 is YFSETQ. This CDR3 is built from 14 residues. The V and J ends lost 1 base and 5 bases respectively, with 12 bases between them. This CDR3 reads CASSLQLVGETQYF. The CDR3 DNA follows: TGCGCCAGCAGCTTGCAACTTGTTGGGGAGACCCAGTACTTC.

The chain combines TRBV6-4 with TRBJ2-3; D gene ambiguous. The CDR3 runs 14 residues. V was trimmed by 8 bases and J by 0 bases, leaving 12 bases between them. Germline lookup yields CDR1 MRHNA and CDR2 SNTAGT. For the CDR3, the DNA is TGTGCCAGCCGGATGACGGCTAGCACAGATACGCAGTATTTT. Protein product: CASRMTASTDTQYF.

The J gene is TRBJ1-1, the V gene TRBV7-9, with 8 bases lining up with TRBD1. This CDR3 has 15 amino acids. Unmatched junction bases numbered 10, after V lost 5 bases and J lost 5 bases. Germline loops: CDR1 SEHNR, CDR2 FQNEAQ (reference sequence). The DNA for the CDR3 is TGTGCCAGCAGCACCTCAACAGGGGGATGGACTGAAGCTTTCTTT. Its protein is CASSTSTGGWTEAFF.

This rearrangement joins TRBV18 to TRBJ2-1; TRBD2 aligns across 14 bases. This CDR3 spans 17 amino acids. Per germline, CDR1 KGHSH and CDR2 LQKENI. J was trimmed by 6 bases and V by 4 bases; bases with no gene match: 8. Here the CDR3 reads CASSRGRTSGRPNEQFF. The CDR3 region has the DNA TGTGCCAGCTCACGGGGGCGGACTAGCGGGAGGCCCAATGAGCAGTTCTTC.

The chain employs TRBV7-2 and TRBJ2-2; D may be TRBD1 (6 bases). Germline V gene data show CDR1 as SGHTA and CDR2 as FQGNSA. The CDR3 runs 16 residues. Trimming shortened V by 2 bases and J by 2 bases, and 12 bases separated the two germline ends. DNA for the CDR3: TGTGCCAGCAGCTTATTACGGACAGCCAACACCGGGGAGCTGTTTTTT. It is translated as CASSLLRTANTGELFF.

DNA of the CDR3: TGTGCCAGTAGTATGGGATCGACAGTGACTGGAAACACCATATATTTT. Its translation: CASSMGSTVTGNTIYF. The J gene is TRBJ1-3, the V gene TRBV19, with a possible D match to TRBD1 (5 bases). Trimming left V 3 bases short and J 2 bases short, with 14 bases between. CDR1 LNHDA and CDR2 SQIVND come from the germline V gene (reference sequence). The length of the CDR3 is 16 residues.

The V call is TRBV6-5, the J call TRBJ1-2; D gene ambiguous. Germline-derived CDR1 and CDR2 are MNHEY and SVGAGI. V lost 5 bases to trimming and J lost 0 bases, with 10 bases between them. The CDR3 runs 14 residues. The CDR3 loop is CASSDARANYGYTF. The CDR3 nucleotides are TGTGCCAGCAGTGATGCACGAGCTAACTATGGCTACACCTTC.

The V and J genes are TRBV4-1 and TRBJ2-3; TRBD2 matches at 12 bases. V lost 2 bases and J lost 0; bases outside the gene matches: 9. The CDR3 loop spans 19 amino acids. The germline V gene encodes CDR1 MGHRA and CDR2 YSYEKL. The CDR3 spells CASSQTGTSGSASTDTQYF. In DNA, the CDR3 is TGCGCCAGCAGCCAAACCGGGACTAGCGGGTCTGCTAGCACAGATACGCAGTATTTT.

This sequence joins TRBV5-5 and TRBJ2-7; 7 bases agree with TRBD1. This CDR3 has 15 residues. Germline V gives CDR1 SGHKS, CDR2 YYEKEE (reference sequence). J lost 3 bases, V lost 3 bases, and 9 bases had no gene match. The CDR3 region has the DNA TGTGCCAGCAGCTCCGCTACACAGGGGCTCTACGAGCAGTACTTC. As protein: CASSSATQGLYEQYF. Looking up the rest from reference TRBV5-5 and TRBJ2-7 gives the full variable domain: DAGVTQSPTHLIKTRGQQVTLRCSPISGHKSVSWYQQVLGQGPQFIFQYYEKEERGRGNFPDRFSARQFPNYSSELNVNALLLGDSALYLCASSSATQGLYEQYFGPGTRLTVT.

The V and J genes are TRBV7-3 and TRBJ1-1, with D uncertain. Trimming took 5 bases from V and 1 from J, leaving 14 bases between them. From germline, CDR1 is SGHTA and CDR2 FQGTGA. This CDR3 has 15 amino acids. CDR3 loop: CASSPTGPGNTEAFF. The CDR3 DNA is TGTGCCAGCAGCCCCACCGGGCCGGGGAACACTGAAGCTTTCTTT.

Worth noting for this clone: Other DNA sequences within the sample encode an identical CDR3. This chain joins TRBV10-3 and TRBJ2-5; no clear D. Germline V CDR1 and CDR2: ENHRY, SYGVKD. Trimming stripped 0 bases from V and 4 bases from J, with 3 bases between. CDR3 length equals 12 residues. The CDR3 coding sequence is TGTGCCATCAGTGAGTCAACAGAGACCCAGTACTTC. Translation: CAISESTETQYF.